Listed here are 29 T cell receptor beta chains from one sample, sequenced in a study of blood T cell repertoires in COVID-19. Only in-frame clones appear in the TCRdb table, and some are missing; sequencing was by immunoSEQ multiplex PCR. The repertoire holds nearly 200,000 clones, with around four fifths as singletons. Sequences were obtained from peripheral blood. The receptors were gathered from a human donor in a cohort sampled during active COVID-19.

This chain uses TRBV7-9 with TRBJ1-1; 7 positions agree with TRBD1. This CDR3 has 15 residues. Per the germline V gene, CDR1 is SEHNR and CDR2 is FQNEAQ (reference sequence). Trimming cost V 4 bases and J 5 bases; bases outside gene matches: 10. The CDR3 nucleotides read TGTGCCAGCAGCTCCGGGACAGACTCGAGTACTGAAGCTTTCTTT. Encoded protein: CASSSGTDSSTEAFF.

CDR3 sequence (DNA): TGTGCCAGCAGTCCCCCTAGCGGGAGTGGGGATACGCAGTATTTT. As protein: CASSPPSGSGDTQYF. The rearrangement links TRBV6-6 to TRBJ2-3; 10 bases align to TRBD2. CDR1 is MNHNY and CDR2 is SVGAGI in the germline V gene (reference sequence). The CDR3 runs 15 residues. The J segment lost 6 bases and the V segment lost 5 bases, leaving 8 bases of the junction unmatched.

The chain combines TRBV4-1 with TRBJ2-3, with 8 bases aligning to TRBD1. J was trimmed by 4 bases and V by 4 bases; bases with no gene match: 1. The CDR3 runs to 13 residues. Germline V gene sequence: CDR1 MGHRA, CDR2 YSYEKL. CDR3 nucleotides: TGCGCCAGCAGCCTACAGGGGGCAGATACGCAGTATTTT. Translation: CASSLQGADTQYF.

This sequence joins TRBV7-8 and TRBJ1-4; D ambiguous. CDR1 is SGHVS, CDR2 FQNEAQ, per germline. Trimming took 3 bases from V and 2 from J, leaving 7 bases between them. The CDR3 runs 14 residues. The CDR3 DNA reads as TGTGCCAGCAGCTTCACAGACACTAATGAAAAACTGTTTTTT. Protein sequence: CASSFTDTNEKLFF.

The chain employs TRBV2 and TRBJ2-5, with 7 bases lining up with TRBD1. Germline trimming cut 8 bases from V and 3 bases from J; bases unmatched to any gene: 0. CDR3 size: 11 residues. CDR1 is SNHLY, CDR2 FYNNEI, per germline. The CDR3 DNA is TGTGCCAGCGGGACAGAAGAGACCCAGTACTTC. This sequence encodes CASGTEETQYF.

The chain's CDR3 is CASSIILSSQKTYGYTF. The CDR3 DNA sequence: TGTGCCAGTAGTATAATTTTGTCCAGTCAGAAAACGTATGGCTACACCTTC. The chain is built from TRBV19 and TRBJ1-2; D not certain. V lost 2 bases, J lost 5 bases, and 21 bases lay in between. CDR3 length equals 17 residues. CDR1 and CDR2 (germline): LNHDA, SQIVND (reference sequence).

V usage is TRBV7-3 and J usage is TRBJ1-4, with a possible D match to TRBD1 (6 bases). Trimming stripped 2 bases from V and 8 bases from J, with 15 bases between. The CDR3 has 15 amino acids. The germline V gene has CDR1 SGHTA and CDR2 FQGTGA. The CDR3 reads CASSLFPGTNEKLFF. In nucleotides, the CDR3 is TGTGCCAGCAGCTTATTTCCCGGGACAAACGAAAAACTGTTTTTT.

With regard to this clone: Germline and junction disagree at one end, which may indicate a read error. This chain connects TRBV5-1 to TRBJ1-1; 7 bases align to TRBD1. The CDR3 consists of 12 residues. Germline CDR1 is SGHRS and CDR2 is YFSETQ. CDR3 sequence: CASIQGITEAFF. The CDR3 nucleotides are TGCGCTAGCATACAGGGGATCACTGAAGCTTTCTTT. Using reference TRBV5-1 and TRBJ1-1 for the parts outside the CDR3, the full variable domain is KAGVTQTPRYLIKTRGQQVTLSCSPISGHRSVSWYQQTPGQGLQFLFEYFSETQRNKGNFPGRFSGRQFSNSRSEMNVSTLELGDSALYLCASIQGITEAFFGQGTRLTVV.

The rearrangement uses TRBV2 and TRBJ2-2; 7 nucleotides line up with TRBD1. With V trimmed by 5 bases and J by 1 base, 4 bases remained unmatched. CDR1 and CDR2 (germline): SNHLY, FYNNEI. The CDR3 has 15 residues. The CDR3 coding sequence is TGTGCCAGCAGTTGGGACAGACAGAACACCGGGGAGCTGTTTTTT. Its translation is CASSWDRQNTGELFF.

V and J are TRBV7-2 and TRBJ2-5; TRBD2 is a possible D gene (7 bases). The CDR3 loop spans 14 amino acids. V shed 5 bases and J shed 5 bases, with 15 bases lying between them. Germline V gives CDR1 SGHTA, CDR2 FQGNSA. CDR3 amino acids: CASSPPAGAETQYF. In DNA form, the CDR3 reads TGTGCCAGCAGCCCCCCCGCGGGGGCGGAGACCCAGTACTTC.

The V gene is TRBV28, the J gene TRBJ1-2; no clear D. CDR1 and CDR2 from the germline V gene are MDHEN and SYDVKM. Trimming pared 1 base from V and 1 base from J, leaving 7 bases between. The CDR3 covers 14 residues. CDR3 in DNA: TGTGCCAGCAGTTTATCCAGAGGTAACTATGGCTACACCTTC. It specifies CASSLSRGNYGYTF.

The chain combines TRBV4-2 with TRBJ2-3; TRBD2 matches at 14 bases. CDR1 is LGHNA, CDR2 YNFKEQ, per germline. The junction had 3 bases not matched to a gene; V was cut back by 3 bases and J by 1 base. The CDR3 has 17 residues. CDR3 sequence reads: CASSQTSGGAGTDTQYF. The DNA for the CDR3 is TGTGCCAGCAGCCAGACTAGCGGGGGGGCGGGCACAGATACGCAGTATTTT.

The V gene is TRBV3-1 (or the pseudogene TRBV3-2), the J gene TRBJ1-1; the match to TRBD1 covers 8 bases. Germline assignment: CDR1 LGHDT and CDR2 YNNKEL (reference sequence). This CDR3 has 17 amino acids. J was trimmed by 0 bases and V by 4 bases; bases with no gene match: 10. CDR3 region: CASSPYQGALMNTEAFF. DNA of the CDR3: TGTGCCAGCAGCCCTTACCAGGGGGCCTTGATGAACACTGAAGCTTTCTTT.

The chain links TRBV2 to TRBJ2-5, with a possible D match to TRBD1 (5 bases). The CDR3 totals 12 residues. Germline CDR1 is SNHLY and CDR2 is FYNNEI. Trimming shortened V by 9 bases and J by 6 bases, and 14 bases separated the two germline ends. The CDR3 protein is CASTNLGQTQYF. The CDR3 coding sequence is TGTGCCAGTACAAACTTGGGGCAGACCCAGTACTTC.

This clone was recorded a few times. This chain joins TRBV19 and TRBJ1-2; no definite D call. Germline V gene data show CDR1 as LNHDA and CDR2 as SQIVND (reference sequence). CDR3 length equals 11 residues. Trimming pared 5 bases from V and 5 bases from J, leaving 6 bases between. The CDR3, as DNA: TGTGCCAGTAGTTTCCTATATGGCTACACCTTC. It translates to CASSFLYGYTF.

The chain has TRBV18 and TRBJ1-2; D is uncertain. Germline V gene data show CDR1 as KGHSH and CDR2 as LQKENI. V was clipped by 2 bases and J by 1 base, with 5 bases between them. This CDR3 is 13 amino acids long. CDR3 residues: CASSPAVNYGYTF. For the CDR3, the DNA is TGTGCCAGCTCACCAGCAGTTAACTATGGCTACACCTTC.

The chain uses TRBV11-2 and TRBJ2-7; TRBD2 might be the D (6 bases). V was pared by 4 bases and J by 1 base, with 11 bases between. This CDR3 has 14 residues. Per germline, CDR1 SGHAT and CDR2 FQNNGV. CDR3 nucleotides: TGTGCCAGCAGCTGGGGGGTCGTATCCTACGAGCAGTACGTC. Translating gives CASSWGVVSYEQYV.

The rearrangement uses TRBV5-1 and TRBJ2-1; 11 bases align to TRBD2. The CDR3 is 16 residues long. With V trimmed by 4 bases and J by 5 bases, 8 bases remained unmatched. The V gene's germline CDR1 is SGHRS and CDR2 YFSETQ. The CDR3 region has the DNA TGCGCCAGCAGCCTAGGTAGACTAGCGGGGAACAATGAGCAGTTCTTC. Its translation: CASSLGRLAGNNEQFF.

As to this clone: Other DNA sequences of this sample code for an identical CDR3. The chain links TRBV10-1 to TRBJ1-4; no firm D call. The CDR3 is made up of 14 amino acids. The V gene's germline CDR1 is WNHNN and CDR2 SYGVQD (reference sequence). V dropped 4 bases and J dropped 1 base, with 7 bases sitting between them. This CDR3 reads CASSGGETNEKLFF. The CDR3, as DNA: TGCGCCAGCAGTGGAGGAGAAACTAATGAAAAACTGTTTTTT.

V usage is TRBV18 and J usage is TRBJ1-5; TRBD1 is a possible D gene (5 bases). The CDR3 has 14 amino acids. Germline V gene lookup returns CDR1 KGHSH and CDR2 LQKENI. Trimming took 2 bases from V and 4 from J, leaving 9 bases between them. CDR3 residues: CASSPMGGNQPQHF. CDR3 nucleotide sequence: TGTGCCAGCTCACCAATGGGGGGAAATCAGCCCCAGCATTTT.

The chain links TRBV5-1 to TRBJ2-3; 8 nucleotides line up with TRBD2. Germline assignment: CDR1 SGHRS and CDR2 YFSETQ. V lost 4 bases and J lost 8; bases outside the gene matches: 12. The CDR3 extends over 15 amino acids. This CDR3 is CASSPDRLARRTQYF. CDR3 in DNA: TGCGCCAGCAGCCCGGACCGACTAGCGAGACGTACGCAGTATTTT.

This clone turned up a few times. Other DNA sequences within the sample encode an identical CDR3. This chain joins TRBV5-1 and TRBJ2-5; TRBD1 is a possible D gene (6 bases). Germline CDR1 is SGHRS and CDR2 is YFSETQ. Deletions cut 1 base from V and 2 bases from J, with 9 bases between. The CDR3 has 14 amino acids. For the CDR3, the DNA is TGCGCCAGCAGCTTGCCTGGACAGCAAGAGACCCAGTACTTC. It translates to CASSLPGQQETQYF.

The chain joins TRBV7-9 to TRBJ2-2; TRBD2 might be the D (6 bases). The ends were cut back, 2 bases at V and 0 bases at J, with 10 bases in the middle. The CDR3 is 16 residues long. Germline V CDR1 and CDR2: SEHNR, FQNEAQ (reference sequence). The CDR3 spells CASSLSTGANTGELFF. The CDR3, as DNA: TGTGCCAGCAGCTTATCTACGGGAGCGAACACCGGGGAGCTGTTTTTT.

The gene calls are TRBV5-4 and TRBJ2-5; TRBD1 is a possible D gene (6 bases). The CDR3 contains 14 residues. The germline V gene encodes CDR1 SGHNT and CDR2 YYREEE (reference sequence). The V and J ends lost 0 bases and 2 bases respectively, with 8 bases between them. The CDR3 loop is CASSLDRAQETQYF. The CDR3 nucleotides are TGTGCCAGCAGCTTGGACAGGGCACAAGAGACCCAGTACTTC.

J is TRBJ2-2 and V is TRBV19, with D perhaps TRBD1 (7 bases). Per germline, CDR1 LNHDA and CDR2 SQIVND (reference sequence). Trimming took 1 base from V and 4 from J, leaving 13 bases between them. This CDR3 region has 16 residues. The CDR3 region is CASSIVGGGVTGELFF. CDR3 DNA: TGTGCCAGTAGTATAGTAGGAGGGGGCGTCACCGGGGAGCTGTTTTTT.

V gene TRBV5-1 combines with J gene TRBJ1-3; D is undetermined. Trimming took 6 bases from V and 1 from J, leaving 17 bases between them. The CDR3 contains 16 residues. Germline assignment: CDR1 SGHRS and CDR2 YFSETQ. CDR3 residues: CASTLGPGRSGNTIYF. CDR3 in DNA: TGCGCCAGCACCTTAGGACCGGGAAGGTCTGGAAACACCATATATTTT.

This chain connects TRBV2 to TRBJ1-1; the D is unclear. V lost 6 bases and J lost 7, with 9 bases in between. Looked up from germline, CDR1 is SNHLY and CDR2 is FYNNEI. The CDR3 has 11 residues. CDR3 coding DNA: TGTGCCAGCAGGATCCGGGATGAAGCTTTCTTT. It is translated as CASRIRDEAFF.

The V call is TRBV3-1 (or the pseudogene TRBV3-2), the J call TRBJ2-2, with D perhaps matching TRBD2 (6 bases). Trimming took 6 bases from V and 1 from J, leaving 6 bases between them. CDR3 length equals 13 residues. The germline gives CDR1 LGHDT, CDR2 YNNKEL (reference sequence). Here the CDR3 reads CASRAGNTGELFF. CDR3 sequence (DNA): TGTGCCAGCAGAGCGGGGAACACCGGGGAGCTGTTTTTT.

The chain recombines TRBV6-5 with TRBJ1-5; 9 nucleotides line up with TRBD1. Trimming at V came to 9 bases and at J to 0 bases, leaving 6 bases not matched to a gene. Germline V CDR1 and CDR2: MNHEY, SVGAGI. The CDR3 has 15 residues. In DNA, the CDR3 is TGTGCCAGTGTATGGACAGGGGATAGCAATCAGCCCCAGCATTTT. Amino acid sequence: CASVWTGDSNQPQHF.